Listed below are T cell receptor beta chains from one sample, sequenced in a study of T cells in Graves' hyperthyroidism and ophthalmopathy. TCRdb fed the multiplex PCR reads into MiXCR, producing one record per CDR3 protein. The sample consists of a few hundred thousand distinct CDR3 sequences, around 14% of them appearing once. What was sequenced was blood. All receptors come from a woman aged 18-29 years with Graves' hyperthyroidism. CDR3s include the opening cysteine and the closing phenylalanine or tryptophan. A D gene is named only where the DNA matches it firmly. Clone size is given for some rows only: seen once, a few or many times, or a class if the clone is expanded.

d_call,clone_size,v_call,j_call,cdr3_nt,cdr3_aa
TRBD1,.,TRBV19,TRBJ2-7,TGTGCCAGTAGTGAATGGGACAGACCCTACGAGCAGTACTTC,CASSEWDRPYEQYF
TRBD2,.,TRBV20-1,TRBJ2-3,TGCAGTGCTAGCTTCGGACTAGCGGGGGGGCCGGATACGCAGTATTTT,CSASFGLAGGPDTQYF
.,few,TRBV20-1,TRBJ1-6,TGCAGTGCCACGACTGAGGTCACCCTCCACTTT,CSATTEVTLHF
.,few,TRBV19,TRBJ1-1,TGTGCCAGTTGGCCCCCGGGACACGGATACATGAACACTGAAGCTTTCTTT,CASWPPGHGYMNTEAFF
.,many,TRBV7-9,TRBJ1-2,TGTGCCAGCAGCTTAGCGCTGCCAGGGAGAGGCTACACCTTC,CASSLALPGRGYTF
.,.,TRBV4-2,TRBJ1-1,TGTGCCAGCACCTTGTCCTCTCAAACAGAAGCTTTCTTT,CASTLSSQTEAFF
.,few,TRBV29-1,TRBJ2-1,TGCAGCGTTGAGGAAGCGAGGGGGTTTTACAATGAGCAGTTCTTC,CSVEEARGFYNEQFF
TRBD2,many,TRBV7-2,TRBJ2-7,TGTGCCAGCAGCTACCCGAGACTAGCGGGGGCCTCCTACGAGCAGTACTTC,CASSYPRLAGASYEQYF
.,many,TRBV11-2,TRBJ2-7,TGTGCCAGCAAAAACCCACAGGGTTACGAGCAGTACTTC,CASKNPQGYEQYF
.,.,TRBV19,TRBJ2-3,TGTGCCAGTTCAAAGGGCGGGCCTAGCACAGATACGCAGTATTTT,CASSKGGPSTDTQYF
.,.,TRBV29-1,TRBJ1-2,TGCAGCGTTCGGTCAGGGACCTCATATGGCTACACCTTC,CSVRSGTSYGYTF
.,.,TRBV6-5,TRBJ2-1,TGTGCCAGCAGTTACTCGATGGTTGGTAGTCAGCGTCGGACCTACAATGAGCAGTTCTTC,CASSYSMVGSQRRTYNEQFF
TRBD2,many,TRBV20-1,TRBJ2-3,TGCAGTGCTAGAGTTAGCGGGAGGTTCGGGAGCACAGATACGCAGTATTTT,CSARVSGRFGSTDTQYF
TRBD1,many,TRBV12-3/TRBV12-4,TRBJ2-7,TGTGCCAGCAGTTTGGGCGCGGACAGGGGGGGTCGTGAGCAGTACTTC,CASSLGADRGGREQYF
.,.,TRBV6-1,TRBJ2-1,TGTGCCAGCAGTGTGGACTTTTTATTGGGGAAAAATGAGCAGTTCTTC,CASSVDFLLGKNEQFF
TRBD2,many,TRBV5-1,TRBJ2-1,TGCGCCAGCAGCTTAGTGGGGGGGGATTACAATGAGCAGTTCTTC,CASSLVGGDYNEQFF
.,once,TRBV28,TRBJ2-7,TGTGCCAGCAGCCTTGGGGCAGGACTTTACGAGCAGTACTTC,CASSLGAGLYEQYF
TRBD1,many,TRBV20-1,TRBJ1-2,TGCAGTGCGACGACAGGGGGCGACTATGGCTACACCTTC,CSATTGGDYGYTF
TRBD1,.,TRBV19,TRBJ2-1,TGTGCCAGTAGATATCGACAGGGGAATGAGCAGTTCTTC,CASRYRQGNEQFF
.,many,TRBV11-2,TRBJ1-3,TGTGCCAGCAGCTTAGCGGCTTTTGGAAACACCATATATTTT,CASSLAAFGNTIYF
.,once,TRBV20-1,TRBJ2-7,TGCAGCGTTATCCGGGACACCTCCTACGAGCAGTACTTC,CSVIRDTSYEQYF
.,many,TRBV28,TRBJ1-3,TGTGCCAGCAGTGCCGGGACGGTCATCTCTGGAAACACCATATATTTT,CASSAGTVISGNTIYF
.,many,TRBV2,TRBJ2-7,TGTGCCAGCAGCGAAACATACGAGCAGTACTTC,CASSETYEQYF
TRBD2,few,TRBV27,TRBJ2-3,TGTGCCAGCAGTACCCTAGCGGGAGTACCGGATACGCAGTATTTT,CASSTLAGVPDTQYF
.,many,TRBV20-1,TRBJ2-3,TGCAGTGTTCCCCGACAGACCGAGGCGCAGTATTTT,CSVPRQTEAQYF
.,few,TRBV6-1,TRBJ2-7,TGTGCCAGCGGGATGCTAACAAACTACGAGCAGTACTTC,CASGMLTNYEQYF
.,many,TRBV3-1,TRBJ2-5,TGTGCCAGCAGCCAAGATAGGCCGGTCACCCAGTACTTC,CASSQDRPVTQYF
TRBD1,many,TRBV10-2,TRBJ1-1,TGCGCCAGCAGGGACCGGGACAGCAACACTGAAGCTTTCTTT,CASRDRDSNTEAFF